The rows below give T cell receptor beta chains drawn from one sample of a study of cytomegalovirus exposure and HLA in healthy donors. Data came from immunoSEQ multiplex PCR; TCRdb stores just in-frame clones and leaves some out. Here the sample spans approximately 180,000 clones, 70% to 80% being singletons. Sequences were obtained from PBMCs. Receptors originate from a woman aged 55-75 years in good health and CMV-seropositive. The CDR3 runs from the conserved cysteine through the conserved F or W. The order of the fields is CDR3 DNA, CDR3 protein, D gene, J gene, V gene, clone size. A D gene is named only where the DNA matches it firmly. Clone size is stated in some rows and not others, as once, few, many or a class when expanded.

CDR3nt: TGTGCCAGCAGGCAAACGGGGGATCAGCCCCAGCATTTT; CDR3aa: CASRQTGDQPQHF; d_gene: NA; j_gene: TRBJ1-5; v_gene: TRBV7-9; abundance: NA
CDR3nt: TGTGCCAGCAGCGTAGCTAGCGGGGGGGCTTCCTACAATGAGCAGTTCTTC; CDR3aa: CASSVASGGASYNEQFF; d_gene: TRBD2; j_gene: TRBJ2-1; v_gene: TRBV9; abundance: NA
CDR3nt: TGTGCCAGCAGCGTAGGACAGGACAACACTGAAGCTTTCTTT; CDR3aa: CASSVGQDNTEAFF; d_gene: NA; j_gene: TRBJ1-1; v_gene: TRBV9; abundance: NA
CDR3nt: TGTGCCAGCACCCTGGACAGGGGCTATGGCTACACCTTC; CDR3aa: CASTLDRGYGYTF; d_gene: TRBD1; j_gene: TRBJ1-2; v_gene: TRBV5-5; abundance: NA
CDR3nt: TGCGCCAGCAGCCGAAGAGGGGAACAGGGGGGACCTGACAATGAGCAGTTCTTC; CDR3aa: CASSRRGEQGGPDNEQFF; d_gene: TRBD1; j_gene: TRBJ2-1; v_gene: TRBV4-1; abundance: NA
CDR3nt: TGTGCCATCAGTGATTCGGGACAGGGTTTCTACGAGCAGTACTTC; CDR3aa: CAISDSGQGFYEQYF; d_gene: TRBD1; j_gene: TRBJ2-7; v_gene: TRBV10-3; abundance: NA
CDR3nt: TGTGCCAGCAGCGAAGCGGGGGGCGTTGATACGCAGTATTTT; CDR3aa: CASSEAGGVDTQYF; d_gene: TRBD2; j_gene: TRBJ2-3; v_gene: TRBV7-2; abundance: NA
CDR3nt: TGTGCATCGCAGTGGGGGGAGGGACTTTCGGAGCAGTTCTTC; CDR3aa: CASQWGEGLSEQFF; d_gene: TRBD2; j_gene: TRBJ2-1; v_gene: TRBV30; abundance: NA
CDR3nt: TGTGCCTGGAATAAGGACAGGGGCAATCAGCCCCAGCATTTT; CDR3aa: CAWNKDRGNQPQHF; d_gene: TRBD1; j_gene: TRBJ1-5; v_gene: TRBV30; abundance: NA
CDR3nt: TGTGCCAGCAGTGATTACAGGGATCAGCCCCAGCATTTT; CDR3aa: CASSDYRDQPQHF; d_gene: NA; j_gene: TRBJ1-5; v_gene: TRBV6-1; abundance: NA
CDR3nt: TGTGCCAGCAGTTTAGGCCGGGCCTACGAGCAGTACTTC; CDR3aa: CASSLGRAYEQYF; d_gene: NA; j_gene: TRBJ2-7; v_gene: TRBV28; abundance: NA
CDR3nt: TGCGCCAGCAGCTTGGATGGCAGGGAACAAGAGACCCAGTACTTC; CDR3aa: CASSLDGREQETQYF; d_gene: NA; j_gene: TRBJ2-5; v_gene: TRBV5-1; abundance: NA
CDR3nt: TGTGCCAGCAGTTTACAGCGAGATCAGCCCCAGCATTTT; CDR3aa: CASSLQRDQPQHF; d_gene: NA; j_gene: TRBJ1-5; v_gene: TRBV27; abundance: NA
CDR3nt: TGCGCCAGCAGCCAGGACGGGACTTGGGCCTACGAGCAGTACTTC; CDR3aa: CASSQDGTWAYEQYF; d_gene: NA; j_gene: TRBJ2-7; v_gene: TRBV5-1; abundance: few
CDR3nt: TGTGCCAGCAGCCCCTATCGGGTCTCCTACAATGAGCAGTTCTTC; CDR3aa: CASSPYRVSYNEQFF; d_gene: NA; j_gene: TRBJ2-1; v_gene: TRBV6-5; abundance: NA
CDR3nt: TGCGCCAGCAGCCCAACTACGGGGGAACTCTCCTACGAGCAGTACTTC; CDR3aa: CASSPTTGELSYEQYF; d_gene: NA; j_gene: TRBJ2-7; v_gene: TRBV4-1; abundance: few
CDR3nt: TGTGCCAGCAGCCCAGTCCGGGACAGGAGCTCCTACGAGCAGTACTTC; CDR3aa: CASSPVRDRSSYEQYF; d_gene: TRBD1; j_gene: TRBJ2-7; v_gene: TRBV13; abundance: NA
CDR3nt: TGTGCCAGCAGCCTAGGGACAGGGGTTAACTATGGCTACACCTTC; CDR3aa: CASSLGTGVNYGYTF; d_gene: TRBD1; j_gene: TRBJ1-2; v_gene: TRBV7-9; abundance: NA
CDR3nt: TGTGCCAGCAGCTTAGAGGGATCCTACAATGAGCAGTTCTTC; CDR3aa: CASSLEGSYNEQFF; d_gene: NA; j_gene: TRBJ2-1; v_gene: TRBV5-6; abundance: NA
CDR3nt: TGTGCCAGCAGCTTAAACTTCCAAGAGACCCAGTACTTC; CDR3aa: CASSLNFQETQYF; d_gene: NA; j_gene: TRBJ2-5; v_gene: TRBV7-8; abundance: NA
CDR3nt: TGTGCCAGTAGTCTCAGGGGGCGCGAGATTACAGATACGCAGTATTTT; CDR3aa: CASSLRGREITDTQYF; d_gene: TRBD1; j_gene: TRBJ2-3; v_gene: TRBV19; abundance: NA
CDR3nt: TGTGCCAGCAGTTCTCTGACAGGGCTTAACGAGCAGTACTTC; CDR3aa: CASSSLTGLNEQYF; d_gene: TRBD1; j_gene: TRBJ2-7; v_gene: TRBV6-5; abundance: NA
CDR3nt: TGCGCCAGCAGCTTGGTGACGGGGGGCGGTATCAATGAGCAGTTCTTC; CDR3aa: CASSLVTGGGINEQFF; d_gene: NA; j_gene: TRBJ2-1; v_gene: TRBV5-1; abundance: NA
CDR3nt: TGCGCCAGCAGCCAAGATCAAGCGGGGGGTCGGACAGATACGCAGTATTTT; CDR3aa: CASSQDQAGGRTDTQYF; d_gene: TRBD2; j_gene: TRBJ2-3; v_gene: TRBV4-3; abundance: NA
CDR3nt: TGTGCCAGCAGCCTATCACGCGGAAGCTCCTACGAGCAGTACTTC; CDR3aa: CASSLSRGSSYEQYF; d_gene: NA; j_gene: TRBJ2-7; v_gene: TRBV4-2; abundance: once
CDR3nt: TGCGCCAGCAGCTTTAGACGACAACCGGACGAGCAGTACTTC; CDR3aa: CASSFRRQPDEQYF; d_gene: NA; j_gene: TRBJ2-7; v_gene: TRBV5-1; abundance: few
CDR3nt: TGTGCCAGCAGCTACAGGGGTAGTCGGGAGACCCAGTACTTC; CDR3aa: CASSYRGSRETQYF; d_gene: TRBD1; j_gene: TRBJ2-5; v_gene: TRBV7-3; abundance: NA